This T cell receptor beta chain was obtained from a study of OX40 agonist ivuxolimab in advanced cancers. Whole-study findings and limits: More expanded clones were found, on average, in CD8+ than in CD4+ T cells. At doses 0.1 to 3.0 mg/kg, CD4+ and CD8+ clones expanded. Certain nonresponding patients likewise had low normalized T-cell clonal expansion.

This table comes from immunoSEQ multiplex PCR, and its TCRdb copy is limited to in-frame clones, with some not included. The repertoire holds 95,000 or so clones, with roughly 94% as singletons. The CDR3 contains 11 residues. Germline loops: CDR1 LNHDA, CDR2 SQIVND (reference sequence). Trimming pared 6 bases from V and 6 bases from J, leaving 8 bases between. Remarks on this clone: Its antigen is still unknown.

The receptor was isolated from an adult with an advanced solid tumor such as melanoma, head and neck, liver or kidney cancer. Sample: CD4+ or CD8+ T cells sorted from blood, taken in a trial of the OX40 agonist ivuxolimab. V usage is TRBV19 and J usage is TRBJ1-2; D remains unclear. CDR3 sequence reads: CASRFGNGYTF. In DNA, the CDR3 is TGTGCCAGTAGATTTGGGAATGGCTACACCTTC. Combining the CDR3 with reference TRBV19 and TRBJ1-2 gives the whole variable domain DGGITQSPKYLFRKEGQNVTLSCEQNLNHDAMYWYRQDPGQGLRLIYYSQIVNDFQKGDIAEGYSVSREKKESFPLTVTSAQKNPTAFYLCASRFGNGYTFGSGTRLTVV.